These 14 T cell receptor beta chains share one sample of origin, sequenced in a study of T cell changes during pregnancy in multiple sclerosis. The protocol was immunoSEQ multiplex PCR, while the TCRdb copy is restricted to in-frame clones and leaves out a portion. The sample has around 60,000 clones, roughly nine tenths seen once; the top ten hold under 0.6%. Specimen: CD4+ T cells from peripheral blood mononuclear cells, collected after pregnancy. Receptor source: a female donor in good health, enrolled as a control in a pregnancy study.

The rearrangement joins TRBV18 to TRBJ1-4, with D possibly being TRBD1 (5 bases). V was clipped by 3 bases and J by 7 bases, with 12 bases between them. The length of the CDR3 is 14 residues. Per the germline V gene, CDR1 is KGHSH and CDR2 is LQKENI. The CDR3: CASSPGTTPEKLFF. The CDR3 bases are TGTGCCAGCTCACCCGGGACTACTCCTGAAAAACTGTTTTTT. The full variable domain, rest sourced from reference TRBV18 and TRBJ1-4, is NAGVMQNPRHLVRRRGQEARLRCSPMKGHSHVYWYRQLPEEGLKFMVYLQKENIIDESGMPKERFSAEFPKEGPSILRIQQVVRGDSAAYFCASSPGTTPEKLFFGSGTQLSVL.

This clone was picked up one time. The V gene is TRBV7-9, the J gene TRBJ1-1; a possible D gene is TRBD1 (5 bases). CDR1 is SEHNR, CDR2 FQNEAQ, per germline (reference sequence). This CDR3 has 17 amino acids. V dropped 1 base and J dropped 1 base, with 16 bases sitting between them. The CDR3 nucleotides read TGTGCCAGCAGCTTAGGACGGAGGGGAAGACGGAACACTGAAGCTTTCTTT. Encoded protein: CASSLGRRGRRNTEAFF.

The rearrangement links TRBV19 to TRBJ2-2; 9 bases match TRBD1. This CDR3 spans 14 amino acids. Germline-derived CDR1 and CDR2 are LNHDA and SQIVND (reference sequence). V dropped 8 bases and J dropped 7; count of bases not matched to a gene: 8. The chain's CDR3 is CASAGTGRIGELFF. CDR3 in DNA: TGTGCCAGTGCCGGGACAGGGAGGATCGGGGAGCTGTTTTTT.

V gene TRBV11-2 combines with J gene TRBJ2-7; 7 nucleotides align to TRBD1. Germline CDR1 is SGHAT and CDR2 is FQNNGV. V trimming: 4 bases; J trimming: 3 bases; junction bases outside the gene matches: 6. The CDR3 totals 14 residues. CDR3 region: CASSSRGLNYEQYF. The DNA of the CDR3 is TGTGCCAGCAGCTCAAGGGGGCTTAACTACGAGCAGTACTTC.

V and J are TRBV6-1 and TRBJ2-7, with TRBD2 identical over 7 bases. The CDR3 is made up of 12 amino acids. The germline V gene encodes CDR1 MNHNS and CDR2 SASEGT. With 3 bases clipped from V and 4 bases from J, the junction kept 0 bases outside the gene matches. This chain's CDR3 is CASSEGGYEQYF. The CDR3 DNA reads TGTGCCAGCAGTGAGGGGGGGTACGAGCAGTACTTC.

The gene calls are TRBV5-1 and TRBJ2-2; D gene uncertain. Germline V gene lookup returns CDR1 SGHRS and CDR2 YFSETQ. Trimming removed 8 bases from V and 4 bases from J, with 12 bases in between. This CDR3 has 13 amino acids. CDR3: CASGHRSTGELFF. The CDR3 DNA sequence: TGCGCCAGTGGGCACAGATCCACCGGGGAGCTGTTTTTT.

This chain links TRBV15 with TRBJ2-7, with D possibly TRBD1 on 5 matching bases. Between the trimmed V and J ends, which lost 5 bases and 3 bases, there was a span of 8 bases. CDR3 length: 12 residues. CDR1 and CDR2 from the germline V gene are LNHNV and YYDKDF (reference sequence). The CDR3, as DNA: TGTGCCACCAGCCTAGGGGACTACGAGCAGTACTTC. This translates into CATSLGDYEQYF.

The rearrangement links TRBV6-5 to TRBJ1-1; no firm D call. Germline loops: CDR1 MNHEY, CDR2 SVGAGI. This CDR3 contains 14 residues. The V and J ends lost 6 bases and 1 base respectively, with 12 bases between them. The CDR3 here is CASSPSPRNTEAFF. CDR3 nucleotides: TGTGCCAGCAGCCCCTCCCCCCGGAACACTGAAGCTTTCTTT.

This chain links TRBV19 with TRBJ1-1; possible D gene TRBD1, 6 bases. This CDR3 contains 16 residues. In germline, CDR1 is LNHDA, CDR2 SQIVND (reference sequence). The germline V and J ends were trimmed by 4 bases and 0 bases, with 15 bases remaining between them. The DNA for the CDR3 is TGTGCCAGTAGTACCCTCCGAGGACAGATGAACACTGAAGCTTTCTTT. This encodes CASSTLRGQMNTEAFF.

The chain has TRBV7-3 and TRBJ2-5; 8 bases line up with TRBD2. Germline-derived CDR1 and CDR2 are SGHTA and FQGTGA. With 1 base clipped from V and 5 bases from J, the junction kept 6 bases outside the gene matches. The CDR3 covers 15 residues. The DNA of the CDR3 is TGTGCCAGCAGCTTAAGTGGACTAGCAGGGGAGACCCAGTACTTC. Encoded protein: CASSLSGLAGETQYF.

The chain employs TRBV19 and TRBJ1-2; 7 bases fit TRBD1. After removal of 6 bases from V and 4 bases from J, the junction contained 5 bases not matched to a gene. Germline assignment: CDR1 LNHDA and CDR2 SQIVND (reference sequence). The CDR3 length is 13 residues. The CDR3 loop reads CASSPGQRYGYTF. The CDR3 DNA reads TGTGCCAGTAGCCCGGGACAGCGCTATGGCTACACCTTC.

V gene TRBV19 combines with J gene TRBJ1-6, with a tentative D call TRBD1 (5 bases). V lost 3 bases and J lost 8, with 11 bases in between. In germline, CDR1 is LNHDA, CDR2 SQIVND (reference sequence). This CDR3 has 14 residues. CDR3 nucleotide sequence: TGTGCCAGTAGTATGAGCAGGGATGATTCACCCCTCCACTTT. Translating gives CASSMSRDDSPLHF.

This chain connects TRBV6-4 to TRBJ1-2; 7 positions match TRBD1. The junction had 12 bases not matched to a gene; V was cut back by 4 bases and J by 10 bases. The CDR3 is 14 amino acids. CDR1 MRHNA and CDR2 SNTAGT come from the germline V gene. The CDR3 DNA sequence: TGTGCCAGCAGTGCAGGGGGATCGGAGACGGACTACACCTTC. Protein sequence: CASSAGGSETDYTF.

This sequence joins TRBV6-1 and TRBJ2-1, with 11 bases that match TRBD2. Germline-derived CDR1 and CDR2 are MNHNS and SASEGT. The trim removed 2 bases at V and 9 bases at J, leaving 9 bases unmatched. The CDR3 totals 16 residues. As DNA, the CDR3 is TGTGCCAGCAGTGAATCTGTCTCTAGCGGGGGGTTTGAGCAGTTCTTC. It codes for CASSESVSSGGFEQFF.